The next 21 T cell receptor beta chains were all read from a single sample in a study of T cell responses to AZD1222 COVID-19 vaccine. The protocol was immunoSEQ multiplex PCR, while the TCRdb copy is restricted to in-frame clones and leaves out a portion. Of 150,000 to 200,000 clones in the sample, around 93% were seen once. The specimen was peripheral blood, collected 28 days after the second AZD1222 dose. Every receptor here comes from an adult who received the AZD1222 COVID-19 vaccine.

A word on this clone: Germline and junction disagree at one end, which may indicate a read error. Here the CDR3 DNA reads TGTGCCAGCACTTACAATCCGGGGGCCAGCACTGAAGCTTTCTTT. This encodes CASTYNPGASTEAFF. The V call is TRBV6-5, the J call TRBJ1-1; possibly TRBD1 for D (6 bases). The CDR3 is made up of 15 amino acids. The germline V gene encodes CDR1 MNHEY and CDR2 SVGAGI.

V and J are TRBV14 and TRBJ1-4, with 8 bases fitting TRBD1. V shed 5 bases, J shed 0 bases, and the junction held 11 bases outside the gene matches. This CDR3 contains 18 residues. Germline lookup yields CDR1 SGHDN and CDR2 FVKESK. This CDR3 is CASSERVTGGPTNEKLFF. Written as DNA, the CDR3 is TGTGCCAGCAGCGAACGCGTAACAGGGGGGCCAACTAATGAAAAACTGTTTTTT. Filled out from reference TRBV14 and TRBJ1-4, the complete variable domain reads EAGVTQFPSHSVIEKGQTVTLRCDPISGHDNLYWYRRVMGKEIKFLLHFVKESKQDESGMPNNRFLAERTGGTYSTLKVQPAELEDSGVYFCASSERVTGGPTNEKLFFGSGTQLSVL.

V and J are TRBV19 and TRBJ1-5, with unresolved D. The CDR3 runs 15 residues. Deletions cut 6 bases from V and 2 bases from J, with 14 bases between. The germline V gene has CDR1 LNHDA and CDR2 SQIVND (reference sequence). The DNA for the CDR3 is TGTGCCAGTAGCCCCGCGGGTGTACGCAATCAGCCCCAGCATTTT. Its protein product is CASSPAGVRNQPQHF.

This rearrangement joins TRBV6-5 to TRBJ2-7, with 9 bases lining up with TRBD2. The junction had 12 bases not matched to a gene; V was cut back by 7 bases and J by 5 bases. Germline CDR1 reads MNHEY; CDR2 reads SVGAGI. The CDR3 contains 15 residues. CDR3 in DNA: TGTGCCAGCACCGACTCCCCGGGACTAGCTAACGAGCAGTACTTC. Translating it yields CASTDSPGLANEQYF.

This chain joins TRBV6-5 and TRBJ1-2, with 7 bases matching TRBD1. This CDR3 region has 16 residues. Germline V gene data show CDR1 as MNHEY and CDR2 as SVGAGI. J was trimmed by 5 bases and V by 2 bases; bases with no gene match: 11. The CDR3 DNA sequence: TGTGCCAGCAGTTACGATGGGCAGGGGGGAGGGTATGGCTACACCTTC. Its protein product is CASSYDGQGGGYGYTF.

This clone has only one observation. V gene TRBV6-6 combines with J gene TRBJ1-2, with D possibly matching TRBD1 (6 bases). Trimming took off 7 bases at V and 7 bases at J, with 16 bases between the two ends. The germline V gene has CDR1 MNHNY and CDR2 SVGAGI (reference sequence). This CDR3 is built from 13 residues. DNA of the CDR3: TGTGCCAGCACCCAAGGCCAGGGGACTGGCTACACCTTC. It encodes CASTQGQGTGYTF.

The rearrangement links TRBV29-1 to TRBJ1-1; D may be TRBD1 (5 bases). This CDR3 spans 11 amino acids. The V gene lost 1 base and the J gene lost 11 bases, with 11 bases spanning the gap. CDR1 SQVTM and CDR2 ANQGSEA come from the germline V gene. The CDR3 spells CSVEVGLGAFF. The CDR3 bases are TGCAGCGTTGAAGTGGGACTGGGGGCTTTCTTT.

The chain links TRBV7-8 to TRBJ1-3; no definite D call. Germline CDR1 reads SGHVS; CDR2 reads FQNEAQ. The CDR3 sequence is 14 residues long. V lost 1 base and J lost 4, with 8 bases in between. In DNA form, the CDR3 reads TGTGCCAGCAGCTTAGGAACCGACGGAAACACCATATATTTT. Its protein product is CASSLGTDGNTIYF.

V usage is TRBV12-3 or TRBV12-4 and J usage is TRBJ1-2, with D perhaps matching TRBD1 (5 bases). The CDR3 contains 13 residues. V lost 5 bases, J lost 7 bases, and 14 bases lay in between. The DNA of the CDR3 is TGTGCCAGCAGTGAGACAGTCCGGTTTGGCTACACCTTC. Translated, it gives CASSETVRFGYTF.

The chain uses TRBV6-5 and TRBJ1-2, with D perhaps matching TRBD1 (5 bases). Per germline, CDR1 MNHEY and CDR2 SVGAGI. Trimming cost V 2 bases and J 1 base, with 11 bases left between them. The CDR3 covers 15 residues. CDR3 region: CASSYRRGLNYGYTF. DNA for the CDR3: TGTGCCAGCAGTTACAGGAGGGGCCTTAACTATGGCTACACCTTC.

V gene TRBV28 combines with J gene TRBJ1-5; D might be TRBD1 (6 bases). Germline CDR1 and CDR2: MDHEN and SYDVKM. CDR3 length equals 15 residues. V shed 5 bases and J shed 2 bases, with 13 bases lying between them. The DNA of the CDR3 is TGTGCCAGCAGTACTACAGGGATGCGCAATCAGCCCCAGCATTTT. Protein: CASSTTGMRNQPQHF.

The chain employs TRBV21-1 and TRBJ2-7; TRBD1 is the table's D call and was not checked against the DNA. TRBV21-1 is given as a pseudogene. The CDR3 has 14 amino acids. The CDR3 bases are TGTGCCAGCAGCAGGGCAGGGGGCTCCTACGAGCAGTACTTC. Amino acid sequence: CASSRAGGSYEQYF.

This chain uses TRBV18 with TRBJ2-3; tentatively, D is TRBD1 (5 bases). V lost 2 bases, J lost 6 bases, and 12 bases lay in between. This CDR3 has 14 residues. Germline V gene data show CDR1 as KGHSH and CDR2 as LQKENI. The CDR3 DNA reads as TGTGCCAGCTCACCAACCAGCAGGGCTGATACGCAGTATTTT. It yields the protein CASSPTSRADTQYF.

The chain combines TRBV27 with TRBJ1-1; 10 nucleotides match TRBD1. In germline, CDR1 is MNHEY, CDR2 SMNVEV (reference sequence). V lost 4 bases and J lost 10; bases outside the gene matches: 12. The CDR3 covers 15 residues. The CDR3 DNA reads TGTGCCAGCAGTTCTTCCGGGACAGGGGAGCTTCGAGCTTTCTTT. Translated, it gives CASSSSGTGELRAFF.

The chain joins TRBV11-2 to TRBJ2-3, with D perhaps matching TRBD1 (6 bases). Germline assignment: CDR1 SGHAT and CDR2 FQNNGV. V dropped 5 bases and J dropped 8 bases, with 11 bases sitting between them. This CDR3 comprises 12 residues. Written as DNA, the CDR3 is TGTGCCAGCAGCCAGAACAGGGCTACGCAGTATTTT. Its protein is CASSQNRATQYF.

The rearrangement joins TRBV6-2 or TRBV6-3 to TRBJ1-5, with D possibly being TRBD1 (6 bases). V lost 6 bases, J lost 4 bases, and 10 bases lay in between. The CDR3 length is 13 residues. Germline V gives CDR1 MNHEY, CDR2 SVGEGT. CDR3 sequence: CASSLQGNQPQHF. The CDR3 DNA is TGTGCCAGCAGCCTTCAGGGGAATCAGCCCCAGCATTTT.

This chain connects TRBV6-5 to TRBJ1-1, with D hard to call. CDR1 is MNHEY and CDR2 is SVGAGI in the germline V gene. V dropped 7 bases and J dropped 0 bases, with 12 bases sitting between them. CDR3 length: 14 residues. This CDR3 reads CASTRTQMNTEAFF. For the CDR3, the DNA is TGTGCCAGCACCAGAACCCAAATGAACACTGAAGCTTTCTTT.

In nucleotides, the CDR3 is TGTGCCAGCAGCTCCCAGGGACTGAACACTGAAGCTTTCTTT. Its translation: CASSSQGLNTEAFF. The genes are TRBV7-8 and TRBJ1-1; D is perhaps TRBD1 (5 bases). V was pared by 4 bases and J by 0 bases, with 9 bases between. Germline-derived CDR1 and CDR2 are SGHVS and FQNEAQ. There are 14 residues in the CDR3.

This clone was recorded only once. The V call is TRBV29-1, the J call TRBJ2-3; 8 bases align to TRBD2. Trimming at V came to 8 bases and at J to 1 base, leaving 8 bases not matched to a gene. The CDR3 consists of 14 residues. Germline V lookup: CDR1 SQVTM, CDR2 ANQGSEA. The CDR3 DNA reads TGCAGCATTGGGCGGGGGGCACGCACAGATACGCAGTATTTT. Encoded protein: CSIGRGARTDTQYF.

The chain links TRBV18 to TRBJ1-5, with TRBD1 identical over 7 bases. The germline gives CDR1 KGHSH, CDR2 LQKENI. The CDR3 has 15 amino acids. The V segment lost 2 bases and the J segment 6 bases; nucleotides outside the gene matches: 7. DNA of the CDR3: TGTGCCAGCTCACCAAGTACAGGGGAGATTCAGCCCCAGCATTTT. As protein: CASSPSTGEIQPQHF.

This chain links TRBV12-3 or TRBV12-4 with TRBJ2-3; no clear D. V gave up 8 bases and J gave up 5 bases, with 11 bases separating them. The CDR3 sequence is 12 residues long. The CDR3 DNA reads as TGTGCCAGCGGGGTGTCGCAAGATACGCAGTATTTT. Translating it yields CASGVSQDTQYF.